A single sample is the source of the 8 T cell receptor beta chains below, sequenced in a study of cytomegalovirus exposure and HLA in healthy donors. 60 Vbeta and 13 Jbeta primers were used in PCR. Measured with immunoSEQ multiplex PCR; TCRdb has only the in-frame clones, and not every one. The sample yields some 70,000 clones, about 78% seen once. The sample comprised PBMCs. The origin of the receptors is a young man in good health and CMV-seronegative.

This chain connects TRBV7-9 to TRBJ1-4; TRBD1 might be the D (5 bases). V was trimmed by 2 bases and J by 7 bases, leaving 14 bases between them. CDR1 is SEHNR, CDR2 FQNEAQ, per germline (reference sequence). This CDR3 is 15 amino acids long. CDR3 region: CASSLPQGRFEKLFF. CDR3 DNA: TGTGCCAGCAGCTTACCGCAGGGTAGATTTGAAAAACTGTTTTTT. The complete variable domain, with remaining parts taken from reference TRBV7-9 and TRBJ1-4, reads DTGVSQNPRHKITKRGQNVTFRCDPISEHNRLYWYRQTLGQGPEFLTYFQNEAQLEKSRLLSDRFSAERPKGSFSTLEIQRTEQGDSAMYLCASSLPQGRFEKLFFGSGTQLSVL.

In its sample, this clone was seen once. The gene calls are TRBV2 and TRBJ2-5, with TRBD2 as a possible D gene (6 bases). The closer fit of TRBJ2-7 to the DNA end suggests the J call may be wrong. Germline V lookup: CDR1 SNHLY, CDR2 FYNNEI. The CDR3 sequence is 15 residues long. The CDR3 loop reads CASRGGTSGSGEQYF. CDR3 nucleotide sequence: TGTGCCAGCCGGGGAGGTACTAGTGGGTCGGGCGAGCAGTACTTC.

This chain links TRBV6-1 with TRBJ1-1, with D possibly TRBD1 on 6 matching bases. The CDR3 loop spans 13 amino acids. The germline V gene has CDR1 MNHNS and CDR2 SASEGT. Trimming took 6 bases from V and 4 from J, leaving 12 bases between them. The CDR3: CASRKGGGTEAFF. CDR3 coding DNA: TGTGCCAGCAGGAAAGGGGGGGGCACTGAAGCTTTCTTT.

The rearrangement uses TRBV27 and TRBJ1-2, with a weak D call TRBD1 (5 bases). This CDR3 contains 15 residues. From germline, CDR1 is MNHEY and CDR2 SMNVEV (reference sequence). Trimming removed 1 base from V and 2 bases from J, with 11 bases in between. The CDR3, as DNA: TGTGCCAGCAGTTTATACCCAGGGTGGAACTATGGCTACACCTTC. It yields the protein CASSLYPGWNYGYTF.

The V gene is TRBV11-1, the J gene TRBJ1-1; a possible D gene is TRBD1 (5 bases). CDR1 SGHAT and CDR2 FQDESV come from the germline V gene (reference sequence). V was pared by 1 base and J by 0 bases, with 6 bases between. This CDR3 is 14 amino acids long. CDR3 DNA: TGTGCCAGCAGCTTAGGGACACTGAACACTGAAGCTTTCTTT. This sequence encodes CASSLGTLNTEAFF. The full variable domain, rest sourced from reference TRBV11-1 and TRBJ1-1, is EAEVAQSPRYKITEKSQAVAFWCDPISGHATLYWYRQILGQGPELLVQFQDESVVDDSQLPKDRFSAERLKGVDSTLKIQPAELGDSAMYLCASSLGTLNTEAFFGQGTRLTVV.

The chain employs TRBV2 and TRBJ2-1; TRBD2 matches at 14 bases. Germline lookup yields CDR1 SNHLY and CDR2 FYNNEI. V trimming: 6 bases; J trimming: 9 bases; junction bases outside the gene matches: 10. This CDR3 is 16 amino acids long. CDR3 sequence reads: CASRGSGLAGGGEQFF. The CDR3 coding sequence is TGTGCCAGCAGGGGTTCTGGACTAGCGGGGGGAGGTGAGCAGTTCTTC.

CDR3 residues: CASSLGQGNEKLFF. The CDR3 coding sequence is TGTGCCAGCAGCTTGGGGCAGGGGAATGAAAAACTGTTTTTT. The rearrangement joins TRBV5-4 to TRBJ1-4; D possibly corresponds to TRBD1 (6 bases). CDR3 length: 14 amino acids. V lost 0 bases and J 5 bases, leaving 8 bases between the germline ends. CDR1 and CDR2 from the germline V gene are SGHNT and YYREEE (reference sequence).

V and J are TRBV19 and TRBJ2-7; 9 bases are a match to TRBD1. The CDR3 sequence is 15 residues long. V lost 4 bases and J lost 1; bases outside the gene matches: 5. Germline assignment: CDR1 LNHDA and CDR2 SQIVND (reference sequence). The CDR3 loop is CASSTSGQGSYEQYV. CDR3 DNA sequence: TGTGCCAGTAGTACGTCGGGACAGGGATCCTACGAGCAGTACGTC.